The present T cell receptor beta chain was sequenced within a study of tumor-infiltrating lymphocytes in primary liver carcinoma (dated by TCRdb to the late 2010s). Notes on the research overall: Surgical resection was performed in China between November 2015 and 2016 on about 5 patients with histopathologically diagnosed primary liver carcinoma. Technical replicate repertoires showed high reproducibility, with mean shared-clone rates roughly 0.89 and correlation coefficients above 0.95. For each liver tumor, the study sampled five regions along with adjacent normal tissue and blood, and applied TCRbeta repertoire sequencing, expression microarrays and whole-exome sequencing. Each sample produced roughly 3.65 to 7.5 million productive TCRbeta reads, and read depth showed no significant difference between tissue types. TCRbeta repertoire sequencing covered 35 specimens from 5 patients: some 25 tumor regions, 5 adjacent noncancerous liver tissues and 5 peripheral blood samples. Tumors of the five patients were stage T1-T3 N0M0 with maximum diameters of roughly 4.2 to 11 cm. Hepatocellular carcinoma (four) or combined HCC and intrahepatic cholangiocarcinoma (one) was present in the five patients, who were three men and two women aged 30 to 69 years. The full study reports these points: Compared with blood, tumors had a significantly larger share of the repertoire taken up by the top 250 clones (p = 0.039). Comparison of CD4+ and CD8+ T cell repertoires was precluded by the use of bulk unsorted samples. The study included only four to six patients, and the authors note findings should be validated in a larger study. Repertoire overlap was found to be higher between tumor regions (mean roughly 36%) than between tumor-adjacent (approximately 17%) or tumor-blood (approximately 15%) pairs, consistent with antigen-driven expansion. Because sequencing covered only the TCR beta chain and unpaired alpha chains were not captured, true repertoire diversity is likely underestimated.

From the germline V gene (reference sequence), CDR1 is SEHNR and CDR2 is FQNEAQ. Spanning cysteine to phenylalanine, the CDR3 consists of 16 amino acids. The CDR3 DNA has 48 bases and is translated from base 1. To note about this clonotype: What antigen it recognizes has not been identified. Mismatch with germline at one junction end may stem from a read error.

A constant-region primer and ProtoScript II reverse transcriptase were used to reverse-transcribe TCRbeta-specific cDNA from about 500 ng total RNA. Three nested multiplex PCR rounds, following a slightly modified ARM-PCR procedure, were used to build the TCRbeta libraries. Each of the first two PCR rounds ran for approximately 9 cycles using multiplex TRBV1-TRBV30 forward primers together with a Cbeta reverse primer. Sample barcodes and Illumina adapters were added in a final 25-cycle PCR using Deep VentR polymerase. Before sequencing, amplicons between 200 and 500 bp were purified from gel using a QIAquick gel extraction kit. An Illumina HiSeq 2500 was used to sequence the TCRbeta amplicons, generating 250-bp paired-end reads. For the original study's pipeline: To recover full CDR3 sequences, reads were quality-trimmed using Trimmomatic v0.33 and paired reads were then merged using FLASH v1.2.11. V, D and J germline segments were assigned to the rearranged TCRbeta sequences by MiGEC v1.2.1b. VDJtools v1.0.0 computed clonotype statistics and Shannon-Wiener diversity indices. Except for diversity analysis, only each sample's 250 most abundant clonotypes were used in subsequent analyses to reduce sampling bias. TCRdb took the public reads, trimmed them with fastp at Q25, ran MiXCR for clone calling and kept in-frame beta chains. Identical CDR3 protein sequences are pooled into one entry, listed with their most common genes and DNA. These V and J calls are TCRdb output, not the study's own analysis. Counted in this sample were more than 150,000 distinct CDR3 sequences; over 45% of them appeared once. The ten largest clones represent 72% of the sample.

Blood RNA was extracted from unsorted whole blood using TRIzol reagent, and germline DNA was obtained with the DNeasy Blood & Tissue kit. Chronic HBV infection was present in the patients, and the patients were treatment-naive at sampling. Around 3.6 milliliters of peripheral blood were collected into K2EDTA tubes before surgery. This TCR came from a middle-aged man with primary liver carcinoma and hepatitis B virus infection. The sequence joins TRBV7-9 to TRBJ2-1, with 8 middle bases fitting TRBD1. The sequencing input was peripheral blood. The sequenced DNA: TGTGCCAGCAGCTCCCCAGGGGGCGCATCCTTAAATGAGCAGCTCTTC. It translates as CASSSPGGASLNEQLF.